This TCR beta chain was recovered during a study of T cell changes during pregnancy in multiple sclerosis. Trimming at V came to 2 bases and at J to 3 bases, leaving 5 bases not matched to a gene. The CDR3 runs to 15 residues. The germline V gene encodes CDR1 ENHRY and CDR2 SYGVKD. The repertoire was sequenced with immunoSEQ multiplex PCR; TCRdb's copy has only in-frame clones and lacks some. The sample lists tens of thousands of clones, around 94% seen once, with 3% to 3.5% in the top ten. The sequence derives from a female donor with multiple sclerosis, enrolled in a pregnancy study. Sequenced here: CD8+ T cells from peripheral blood mononuclear cells, sampled in the third trimester of pregnancy. V usage is TRBV10-3 and J usage is TRBJ2-7, with 9 positions matching TRBD2. CDR3 sequence: CAISEVAGALYEQYF. DNA of the CDR3: TGTGCCATCAGTGAGGTAGCGGGAGCTCTCTACGAGCAGTACTTC.